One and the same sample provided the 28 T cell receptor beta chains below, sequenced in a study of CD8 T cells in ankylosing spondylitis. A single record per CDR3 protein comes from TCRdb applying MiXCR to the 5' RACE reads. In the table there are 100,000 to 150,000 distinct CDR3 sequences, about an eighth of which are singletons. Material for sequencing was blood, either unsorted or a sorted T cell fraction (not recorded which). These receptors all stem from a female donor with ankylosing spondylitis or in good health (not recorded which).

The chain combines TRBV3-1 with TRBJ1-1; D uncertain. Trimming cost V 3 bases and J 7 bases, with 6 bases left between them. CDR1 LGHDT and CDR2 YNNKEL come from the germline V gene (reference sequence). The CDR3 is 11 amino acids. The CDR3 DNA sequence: TGTGCCAGCAGCCACAGGTATGAAGCTTTCTTT. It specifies CASSHRYEAFF.

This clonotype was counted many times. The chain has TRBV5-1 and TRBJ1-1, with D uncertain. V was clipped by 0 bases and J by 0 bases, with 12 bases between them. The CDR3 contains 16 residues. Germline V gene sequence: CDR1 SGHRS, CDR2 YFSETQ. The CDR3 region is CASSLAFGDMNTEAFF. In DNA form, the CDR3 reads TGCGCCAGCAGCTTGGCCTTCGGAGACATGAACACTGAAGCTTTCTTT. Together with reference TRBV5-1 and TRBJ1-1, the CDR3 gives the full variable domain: KAGVTQTPRYLIKTRGQQVTLSCSPISGHRSVSWYQQTPGQGLQFLFEYFSETQRNKGNFPGRFSGRQFSNSRSEMNVSTLELGDSALYLCASSLAFGDMNTEAFFGQGTRLTVV.

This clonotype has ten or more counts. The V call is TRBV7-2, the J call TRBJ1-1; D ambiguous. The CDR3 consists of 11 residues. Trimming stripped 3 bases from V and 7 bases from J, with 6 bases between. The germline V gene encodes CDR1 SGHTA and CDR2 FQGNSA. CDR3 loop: CASSFSSEAFF. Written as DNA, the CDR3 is TGTGCCAGCAGCTTCTCCAGTGAAGCTTTCTTT.

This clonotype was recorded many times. Here the CDR3 reads CASSRGGPETQYF. For the CDR3, the DNA is TGTGCCAGCAGCCGCGGAGGGCCGGAGACCCAGTACTTC. The chain links TRBV7-6 to TRBJ2-5; TRBD2 is a possible D gene (6 bases). V shed 5 bases and J shed 5 bases, with 12 bases lying between them. CDR3 length equals 13 residues. Germline CDR1 and CDR2: SGHVS and FNYEAQ.

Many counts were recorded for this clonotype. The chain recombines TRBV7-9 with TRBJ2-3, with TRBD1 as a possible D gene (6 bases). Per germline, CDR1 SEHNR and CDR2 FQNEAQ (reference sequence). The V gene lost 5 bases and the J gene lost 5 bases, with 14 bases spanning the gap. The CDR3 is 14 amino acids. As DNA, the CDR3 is TGTGCCAGCAGCCCCACAGGGTCAGAAGATACGCAGTATTTT. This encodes CASSPTGSEDTQYF.

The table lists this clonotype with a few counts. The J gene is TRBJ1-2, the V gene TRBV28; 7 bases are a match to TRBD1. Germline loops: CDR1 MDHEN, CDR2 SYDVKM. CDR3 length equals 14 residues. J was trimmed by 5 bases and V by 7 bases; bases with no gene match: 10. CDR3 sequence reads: CASTLRAGGYGYTF. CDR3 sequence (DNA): TGTGCCAGCACCCTTCGAGCAGGGGGATATGGCTACACCTTC.

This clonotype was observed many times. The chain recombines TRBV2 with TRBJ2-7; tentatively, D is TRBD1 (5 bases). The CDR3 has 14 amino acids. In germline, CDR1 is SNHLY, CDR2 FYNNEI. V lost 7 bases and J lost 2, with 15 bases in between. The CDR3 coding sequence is TGTGCCAGCACCCTTTGGGGCTATCCCTACGAGCAGTACTTC. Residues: CASTLWGYPYEQYF.

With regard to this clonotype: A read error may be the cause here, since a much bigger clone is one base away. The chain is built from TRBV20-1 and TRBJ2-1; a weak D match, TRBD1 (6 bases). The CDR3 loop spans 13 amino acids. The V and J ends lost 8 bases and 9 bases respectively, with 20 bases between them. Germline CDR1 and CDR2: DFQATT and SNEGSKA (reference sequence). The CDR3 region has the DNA TGCAGTACTGTCTCGACAGGAGAGGGTGAGCAGTTCTTC. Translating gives CSTVSTGEGEQFF.

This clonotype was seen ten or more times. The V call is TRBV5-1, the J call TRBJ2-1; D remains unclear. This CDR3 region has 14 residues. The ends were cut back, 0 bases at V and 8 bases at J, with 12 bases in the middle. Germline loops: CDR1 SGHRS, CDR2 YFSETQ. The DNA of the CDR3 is TGCGCCAGCAGCTTGGTAAGCTCACTCTATGAGCAGTTCTTC. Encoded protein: CASSLVSSLYEQFF. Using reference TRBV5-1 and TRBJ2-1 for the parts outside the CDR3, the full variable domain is KAGVTQTPRYLIKTRGQQVTLSCSPISGHRSVSWYQQTPGQGLQFLFEYFSETQRNKGNFPGRFSGRQFSNSRSEMNVSTLELGDSALYLCASSLVSSLYEQFFGPGTRLTVL.

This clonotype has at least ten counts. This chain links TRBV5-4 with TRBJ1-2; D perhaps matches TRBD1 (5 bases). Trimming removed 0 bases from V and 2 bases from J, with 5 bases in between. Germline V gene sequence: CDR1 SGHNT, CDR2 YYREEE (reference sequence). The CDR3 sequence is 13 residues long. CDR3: CASSLGDNYGYTF. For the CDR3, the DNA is TGTGCCAGCAGCTTGGGGGACAACTATGGCTACACCTTC.

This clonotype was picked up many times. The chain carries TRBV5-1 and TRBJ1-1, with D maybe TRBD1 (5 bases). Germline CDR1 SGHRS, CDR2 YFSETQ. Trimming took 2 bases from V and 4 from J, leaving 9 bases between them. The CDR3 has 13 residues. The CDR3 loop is CASSFRVGTEAFF. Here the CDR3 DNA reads TGCGCCAGCAGCTTCAGGGTGGGCACTGAAGCTTTCTTT.

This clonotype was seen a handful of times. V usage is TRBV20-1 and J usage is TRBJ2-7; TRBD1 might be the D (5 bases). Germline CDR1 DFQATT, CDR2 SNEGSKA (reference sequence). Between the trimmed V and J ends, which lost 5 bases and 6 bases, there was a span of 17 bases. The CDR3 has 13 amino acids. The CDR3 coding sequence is TGCAGTGCTCTCTCCGGACAATTCCGCGAGCAGTACTTC. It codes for CSALSGQFREQYF.

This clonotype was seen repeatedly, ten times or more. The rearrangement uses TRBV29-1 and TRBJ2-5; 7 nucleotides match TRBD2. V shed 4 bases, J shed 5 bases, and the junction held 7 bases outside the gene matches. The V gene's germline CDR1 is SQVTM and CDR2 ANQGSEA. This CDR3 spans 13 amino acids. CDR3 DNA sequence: TGCAGCGTTGGGGTGACGCGGGAGGAGACCCAGTACTTC. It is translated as CSVGVTREETQYF.

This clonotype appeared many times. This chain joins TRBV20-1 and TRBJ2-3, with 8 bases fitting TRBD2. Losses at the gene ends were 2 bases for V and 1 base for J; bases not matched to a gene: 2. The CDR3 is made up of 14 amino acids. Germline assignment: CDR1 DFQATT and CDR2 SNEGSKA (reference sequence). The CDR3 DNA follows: TGCAGTGCTAGACCGGGACTAGGCACAGATACGCAGTATTTT. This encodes CSARPGLGTDTQYF.

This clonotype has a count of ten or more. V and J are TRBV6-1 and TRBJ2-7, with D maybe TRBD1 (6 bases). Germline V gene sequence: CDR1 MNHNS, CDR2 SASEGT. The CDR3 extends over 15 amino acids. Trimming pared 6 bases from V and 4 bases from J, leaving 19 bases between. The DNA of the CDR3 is TGTGCCAGCAGGCACGTAACAGGGAGCTCTTACGAGCAGTACTTC. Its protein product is CASRHVTGSSYEQYF.

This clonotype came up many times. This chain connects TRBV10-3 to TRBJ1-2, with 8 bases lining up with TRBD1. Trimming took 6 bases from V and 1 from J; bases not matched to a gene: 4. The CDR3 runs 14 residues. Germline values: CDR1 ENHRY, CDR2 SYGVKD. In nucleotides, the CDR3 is TGTGCCATCAGGGGACAGGCAGTTAACTATGGCTACACCTTC. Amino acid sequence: CAIRGQAVNYGYTF.

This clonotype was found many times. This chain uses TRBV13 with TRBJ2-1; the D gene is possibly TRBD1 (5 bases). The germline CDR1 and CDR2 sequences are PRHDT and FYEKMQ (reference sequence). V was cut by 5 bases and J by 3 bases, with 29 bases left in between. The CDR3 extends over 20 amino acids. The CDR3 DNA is TGTGCCAGCAGCCCCCGACAGTCTTACAGAGCCCAAGCTCGCTACAATGAGCAGTTCTTC. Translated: CASSPRQSYRAQARYNEQFF. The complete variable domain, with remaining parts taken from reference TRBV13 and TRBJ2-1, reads AAGVIQSPRHLIKEKRETATLKCYPIPRHDTVYWYQQGPGQDPQFLISFYEKMQSDKGSIPDRFSAQQFSDYHSELNMSSLELGDSALYFCASSPRQSYRAQARYNEQFFGPGTRLTVL.

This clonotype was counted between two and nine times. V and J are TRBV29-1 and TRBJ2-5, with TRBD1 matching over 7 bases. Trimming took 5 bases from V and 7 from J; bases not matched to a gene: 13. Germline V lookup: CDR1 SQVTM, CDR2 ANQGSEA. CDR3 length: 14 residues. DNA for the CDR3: TGCAGCGTTCAGAGAGGCACAGGGGATGGGACCCAGTACTTC. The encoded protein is CSVQRGTGDGTQYF. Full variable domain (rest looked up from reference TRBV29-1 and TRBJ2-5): SAVISQKPSRDICQRGTSLTIQCQVDSQVTMMFWYRQQPGQSLTLIATANQGSEATYESGFVIDKFPISRPNLTFSTLTVSNMSPEDSSIYLCSVQRGTGDGTQYFGPGTRLLVL.

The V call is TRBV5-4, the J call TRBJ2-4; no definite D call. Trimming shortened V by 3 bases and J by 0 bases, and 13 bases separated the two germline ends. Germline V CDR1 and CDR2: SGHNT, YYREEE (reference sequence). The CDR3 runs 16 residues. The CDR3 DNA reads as TGTGCCAGCAGCTATAATGGGATCTTAGCCAAAAACATTCAGTACTTC. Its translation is CASSYNGILAKNIQYF.

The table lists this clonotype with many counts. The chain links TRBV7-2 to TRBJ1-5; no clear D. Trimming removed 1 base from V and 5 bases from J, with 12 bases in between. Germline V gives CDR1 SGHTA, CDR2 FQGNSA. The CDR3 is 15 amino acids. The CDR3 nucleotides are TGTGCCAGCAGCTTAGACCCTAGCCCTTATCAGCCCCAGCATTTT. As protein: CASSLDPSPYQPQHF.

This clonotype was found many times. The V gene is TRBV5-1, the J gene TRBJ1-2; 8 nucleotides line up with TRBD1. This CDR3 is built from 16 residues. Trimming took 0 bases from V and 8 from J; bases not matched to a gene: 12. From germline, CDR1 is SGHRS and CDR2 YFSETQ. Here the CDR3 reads CASSLGQGARVGGYTF. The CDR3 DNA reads TGCGCCAGCAGCTTGGGCCAGGGGGCGAGAGTAGGCGGCTACACCTTC.

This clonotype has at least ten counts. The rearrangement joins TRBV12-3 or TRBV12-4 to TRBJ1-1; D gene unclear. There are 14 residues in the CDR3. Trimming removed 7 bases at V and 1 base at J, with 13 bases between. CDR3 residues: CASTPSAGNTEAFF. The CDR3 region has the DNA TGTGCCAGCACCCCATCCGCGGGGAACACTGAAGCTTTCTTT.

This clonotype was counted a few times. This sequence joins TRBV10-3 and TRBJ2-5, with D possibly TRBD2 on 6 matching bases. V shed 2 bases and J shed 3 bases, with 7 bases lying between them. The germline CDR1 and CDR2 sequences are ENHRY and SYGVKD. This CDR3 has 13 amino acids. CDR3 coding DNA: TGTGCCATCAGTGAGCGGGAGAAAGAGACCCAGTACTTC. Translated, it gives CAISEREKETQYF.

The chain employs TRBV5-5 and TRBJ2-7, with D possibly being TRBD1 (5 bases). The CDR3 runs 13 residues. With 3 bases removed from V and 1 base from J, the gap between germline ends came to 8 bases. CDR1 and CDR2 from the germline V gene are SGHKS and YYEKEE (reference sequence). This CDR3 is CASSCDSSYEQYF. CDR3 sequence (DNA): TGTGCCAGCAGCTGTGACAGTTCCTACGAGCAGTACTTC.

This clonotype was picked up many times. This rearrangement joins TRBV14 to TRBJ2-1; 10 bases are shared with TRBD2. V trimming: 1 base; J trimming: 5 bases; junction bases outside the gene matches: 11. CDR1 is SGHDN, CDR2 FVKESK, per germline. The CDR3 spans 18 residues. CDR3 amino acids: CASSQGETSGSPNNEQFF. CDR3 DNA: TGTGCCAGCAGCCAAGGGGAGACTAGCGGGTCTCCGAACAATGAGCAGTTCTTC.

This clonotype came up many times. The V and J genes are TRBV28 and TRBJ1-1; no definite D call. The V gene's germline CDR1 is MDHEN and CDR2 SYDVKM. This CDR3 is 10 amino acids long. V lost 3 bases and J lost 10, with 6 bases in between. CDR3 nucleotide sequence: TGTGCCAGCAGTTTTAAATCAGCTTTCTTT. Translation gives CASSFKSAFF.

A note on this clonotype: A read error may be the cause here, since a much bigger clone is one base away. The CDR3 is CASSFGGVRKSPLHF. CDR3 DNA: TGTGCCAGCAGTTTCGGGGGAGTACGAAAATCACCCCTCCACTTT. This chain uses TRBV27 with TRBJ1-6; tentative D call: TRBD1 (5 bases). The germline CDR1 and CDR2 sequences are MNHEY and SMNVEV (reference sequence). The CDR3 extends over 15 amino acids. Trimming stripped 3 bases from V and 10 bases from J, with 16 bases between.

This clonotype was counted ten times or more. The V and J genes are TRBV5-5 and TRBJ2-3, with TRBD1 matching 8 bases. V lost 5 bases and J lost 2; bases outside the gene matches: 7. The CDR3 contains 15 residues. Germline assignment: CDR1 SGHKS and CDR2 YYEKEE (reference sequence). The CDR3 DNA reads TGTGCCAGCAGTTTAGGACAGGGCCTCACAGATACGCAGTATTTT. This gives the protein CASSLGQGLTDTQYF.